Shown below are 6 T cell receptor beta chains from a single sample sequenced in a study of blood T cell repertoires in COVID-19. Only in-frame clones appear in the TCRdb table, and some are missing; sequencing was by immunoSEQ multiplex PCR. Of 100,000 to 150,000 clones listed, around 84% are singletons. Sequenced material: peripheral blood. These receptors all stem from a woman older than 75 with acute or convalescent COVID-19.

CDR3: CAWSVLPKAGHSNQPQHF. In DNA, the CDR3 is TGTGCCTGGAGTGTACTGCCCAAAGCGGGCCATAGTAATCAGCCCCAGCATTTT. J is TRBJ1-5 and V is TRBV30; D not certain. The V gene lost 0 bases and the J gene lost 4 bases, with 22 bases spanning the gap. There are 18 residues in the CDR3. CDR1 GTSNPN and CDR2 SVGIG come from the germline V gene (reference sequence).

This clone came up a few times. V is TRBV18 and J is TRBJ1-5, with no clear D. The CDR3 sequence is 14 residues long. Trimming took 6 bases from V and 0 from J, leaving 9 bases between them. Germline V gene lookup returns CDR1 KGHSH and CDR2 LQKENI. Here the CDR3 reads CASSSDYSNQPQHF. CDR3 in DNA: TGTGCCAGCTCGTCAGACTATAGCAATCAGCCCCAGCATTTT.

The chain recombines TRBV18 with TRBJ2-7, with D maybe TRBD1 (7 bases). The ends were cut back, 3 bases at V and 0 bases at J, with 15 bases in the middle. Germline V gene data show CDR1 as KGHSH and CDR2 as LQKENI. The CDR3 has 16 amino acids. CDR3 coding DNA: TGTGCCAGCTCACCTTTCAACAGGGGACTCTCCTACGAGCAGTACTTC. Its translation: CASSPFNRGLSYEQYF.

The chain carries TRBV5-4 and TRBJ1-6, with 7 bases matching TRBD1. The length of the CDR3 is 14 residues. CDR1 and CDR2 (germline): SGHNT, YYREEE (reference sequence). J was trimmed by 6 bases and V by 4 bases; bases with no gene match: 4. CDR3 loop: CASSPGGRNSPLHF. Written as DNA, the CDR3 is TGTGCCAGCAGCCCAGGGGGACGTAATTCACCCCTCCACTTT.

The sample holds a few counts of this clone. CDR3 region: CASSRKRTGGRTDTQYF. CDR3 nucleotide sequence: TGTGCCAGCAGCCGAAAACGGACAGGGGGGAGAACAGATACGCAGTATTTT. The rearrangement uses TRBV7-8 and TRBJ2-3; 10 nucleotides agree with TRBD1. The trim removed 5 bases at V and 3 bases at J, leaving 11 bases unmatched. This CDR3 comprises 17 residues. Germline loops: CDR1 SGHVS, CDR2 FQNEAQ.

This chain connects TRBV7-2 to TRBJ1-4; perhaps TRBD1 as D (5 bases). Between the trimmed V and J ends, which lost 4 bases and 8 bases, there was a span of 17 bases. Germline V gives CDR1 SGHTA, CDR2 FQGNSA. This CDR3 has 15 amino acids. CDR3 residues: CASSSAGGAGEKLFF. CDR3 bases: TGTGCCAGCAGCTCGGCAGGAGGGGCGGGGGAAAAACTGTTTTTT.